This T cell receptor (beta chain) was sequenced for a study of CD8 T cells in ankylosing spondylitis. The CDR3 contains 16 residues. Germline assignment: CDR1 DFQATT and CDR2 SNEGSKA (reference sequence). Trimming removed 0 bases at V and 6 bases at J, with 17 bases between. It was by quantitative 5'-RACE with molecular barcodes that TCR beta libraries were made. TCRdb reprocessed the 5' RACE reads with MiXCR, giving one entry per CDR3 protein. In the table there are tens of thousands of distinct CDR3 sequences, approximately 6% of which are singletons. Whole-study findings and limits: Reactive arthritis synovial fluid and blood were previously reported to contain some motif variants.

This clonotype was seen many times. Its target is unknown. V and J are TRBV20-1 and TRBJ1-4; perhaps TRBD1 as D (6 bases). The origin of this receptor is a male donor with ankylosing spondylitis. Sequenced input: synovial fluid, either unsorted or a sorted T cell fraction (not recorded which). The CDR3 region is CSARDSGAGGHEKLFF. CDR3 DNA: TGCAGTGCTAGAGATTCGGGGGCAGGTGGACATGAAAAACTGTTTTTT.